This T cell receptor (beta chain) was documented in a study of blood T cell repertoires in COVID-19. Study-level background: Spain, Italy and the United States supplied samples that represented acute and convalescent COVID-19. T cells, B-cell-depleted T cells, or PBMCs provided the cDNA or gDNA that served as material.

The CDR3 has 16 residues. J gave up 3 bases and V 3 bases, and 6 bases lay outside the gene matches. The germline V gene encodes CDR1 SGDLS and CDR2 YYNGEE. Study processing details: It was from reference gene primer amplification that nucleated cell counts were estimated. Data came from immunoSEQ multiplex PCR; TCRdb stores just in-frame clones and leaves some out. V, J and clone size reflect that table, while D and trimming were determined from the DNA. The profile shows roughly 140,000 clones, approximately 90% of them singletons. The V gene is TRBV9, the J gene TRBJ2-4; 10 nucleotides match TRBD2. The receptor comes from a human donor in a cohort sampled during active COVID-19. The sample consisted of peripheral blood. In DNA form, the CDR3 reads TGTGCCAGCAGCGGCTTAGCGGGGGGCGGCAAAAACATTCAGTACTTC. It yields the protein CASSGLAGGGKNIQYF. Full variable domain (remainder filled in from reference TRBV9 and TRBJ2-4): DSGVTQTPKHLITATGQRVTLRCSPRSGDLSVYWYQQSLDQGLQFLIQYYNGEERAKGNILERFSAQQFPDLHSELNLSSLELGDSALYFCASSGLAGGGKNIQYFGAGTRLSVL.